This TCR beta chain was found in a study of blood T cell repertoires in COVID-19. Trimming took 5 bases from V and 5 from J; bases not matched to a gene: 3. This CDR3 has 15 residues. Germline V gene sequence: CDR1 SGHVS, CDR2 FQNEAQ. In the authors' methods: Amplification of reference gene primers provided the estimated nucleated cell counts. TCRdb's copy holds only in-frame clones and misses some; the assay was immunoSEQ multiplex PCR. The D gene and trimming were derived from the DNA, and the V and J assignments and clone size from that table. This table has around 300,000 clones, 75% to 95% appearing once.

Input material: peripheral blood. V is TRBV7-8 and J is TRBJ2-7; TRBD2 matches at 16 bases. This TCR was recovered from a woman in her thirties with COVID-19, enrolled during active disease. CDR3 in DNA: TGTGCCAGCAGCGTCGGGACTAGCGGGAGGGACGAGCAGTACTTC. Residues: CASSVGTSGRDEQYF.